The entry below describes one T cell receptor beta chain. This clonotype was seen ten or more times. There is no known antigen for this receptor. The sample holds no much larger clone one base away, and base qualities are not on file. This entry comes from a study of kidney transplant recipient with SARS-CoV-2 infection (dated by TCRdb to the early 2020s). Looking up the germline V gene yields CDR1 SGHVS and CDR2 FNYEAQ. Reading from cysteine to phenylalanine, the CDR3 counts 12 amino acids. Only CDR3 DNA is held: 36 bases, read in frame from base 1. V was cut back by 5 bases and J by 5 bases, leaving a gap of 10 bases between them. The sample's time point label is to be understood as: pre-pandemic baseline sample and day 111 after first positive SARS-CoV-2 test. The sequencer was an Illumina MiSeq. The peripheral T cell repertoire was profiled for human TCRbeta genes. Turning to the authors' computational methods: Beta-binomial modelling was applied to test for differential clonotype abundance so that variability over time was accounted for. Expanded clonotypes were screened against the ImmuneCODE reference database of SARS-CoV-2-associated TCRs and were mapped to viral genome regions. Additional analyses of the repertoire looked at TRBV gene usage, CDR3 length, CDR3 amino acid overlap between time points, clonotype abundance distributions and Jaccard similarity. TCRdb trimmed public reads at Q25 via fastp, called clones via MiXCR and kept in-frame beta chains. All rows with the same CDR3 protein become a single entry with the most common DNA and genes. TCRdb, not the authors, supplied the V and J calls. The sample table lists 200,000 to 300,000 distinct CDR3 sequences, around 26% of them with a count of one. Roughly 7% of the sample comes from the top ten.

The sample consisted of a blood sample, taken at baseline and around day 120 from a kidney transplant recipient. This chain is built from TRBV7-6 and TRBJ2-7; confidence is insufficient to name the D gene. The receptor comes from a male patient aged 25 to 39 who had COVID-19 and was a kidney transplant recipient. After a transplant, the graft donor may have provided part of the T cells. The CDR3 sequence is CASSPSFHEQYF. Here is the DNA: TGTGCCAGCAGCCCGTCATTCCACGAGCAGTACTTC.